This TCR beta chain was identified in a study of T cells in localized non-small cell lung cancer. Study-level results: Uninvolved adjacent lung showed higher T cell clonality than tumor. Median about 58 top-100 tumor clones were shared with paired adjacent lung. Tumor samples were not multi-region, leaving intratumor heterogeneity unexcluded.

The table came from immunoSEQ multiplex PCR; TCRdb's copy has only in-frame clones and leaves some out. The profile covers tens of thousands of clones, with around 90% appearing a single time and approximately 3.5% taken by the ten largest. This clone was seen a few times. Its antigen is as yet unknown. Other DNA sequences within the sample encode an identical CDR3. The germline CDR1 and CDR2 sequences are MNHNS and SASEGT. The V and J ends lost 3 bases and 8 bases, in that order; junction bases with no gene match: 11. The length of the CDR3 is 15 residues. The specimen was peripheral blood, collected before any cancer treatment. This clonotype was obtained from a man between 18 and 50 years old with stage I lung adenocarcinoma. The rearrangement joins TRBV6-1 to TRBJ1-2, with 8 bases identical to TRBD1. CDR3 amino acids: CASSDTGGQGSGYTF. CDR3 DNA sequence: TGTGCCAGCAGTGACACTGGAGGACAGGGAAGCGGCTACACCTTC.